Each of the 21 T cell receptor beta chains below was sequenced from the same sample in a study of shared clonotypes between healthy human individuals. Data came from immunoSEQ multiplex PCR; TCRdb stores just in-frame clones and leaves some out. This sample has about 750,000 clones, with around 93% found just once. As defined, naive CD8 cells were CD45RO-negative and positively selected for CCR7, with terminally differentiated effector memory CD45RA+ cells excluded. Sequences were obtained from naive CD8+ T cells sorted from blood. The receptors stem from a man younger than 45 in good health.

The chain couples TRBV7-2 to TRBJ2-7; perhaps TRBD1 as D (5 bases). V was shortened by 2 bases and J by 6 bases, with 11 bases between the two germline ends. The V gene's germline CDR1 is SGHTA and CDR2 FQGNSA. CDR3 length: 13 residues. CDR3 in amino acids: CASSLPRVGEQYF. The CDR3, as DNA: TGTGCCAGCAGCTTACCCAGGGTTGGCGAGCAGTACTTC.

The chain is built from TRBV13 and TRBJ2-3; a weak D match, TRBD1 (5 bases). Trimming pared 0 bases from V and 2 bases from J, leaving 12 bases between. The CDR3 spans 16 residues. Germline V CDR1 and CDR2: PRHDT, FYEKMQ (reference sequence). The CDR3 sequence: CASSLGRQMDTDTQYF. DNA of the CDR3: TGTGCCAGCAGCTTAGGCCGACAGATGGACACAGATACGCAGTATTTT. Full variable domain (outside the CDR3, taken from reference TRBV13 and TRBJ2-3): AAGVIQSPRHLIKEKRETATLKCYPIPRHDTVYWYQQGPGQDPQFLISFYEKMQSDKGSIPDRFSAQQFSDYHSELNMSSLELGDSALYFCASSLGRQMDTDTQYFGPGTRLTVL.

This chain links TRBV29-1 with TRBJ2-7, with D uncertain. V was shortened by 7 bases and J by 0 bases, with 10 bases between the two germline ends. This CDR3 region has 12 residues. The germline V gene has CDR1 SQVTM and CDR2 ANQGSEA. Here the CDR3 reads CSATEDSYEQYF. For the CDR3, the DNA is TGCAGCGCGACCGAGGACTCCTACGAGCAGTACTTC.

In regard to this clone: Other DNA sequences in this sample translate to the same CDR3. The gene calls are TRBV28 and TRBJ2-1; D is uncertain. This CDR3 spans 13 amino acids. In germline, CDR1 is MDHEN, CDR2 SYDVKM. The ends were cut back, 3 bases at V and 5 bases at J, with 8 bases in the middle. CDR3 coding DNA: TGTGCCAGCAGTTTCCGACTGGACAATGAGCAGTTCTTC. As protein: CASSFRLDNEQFF.

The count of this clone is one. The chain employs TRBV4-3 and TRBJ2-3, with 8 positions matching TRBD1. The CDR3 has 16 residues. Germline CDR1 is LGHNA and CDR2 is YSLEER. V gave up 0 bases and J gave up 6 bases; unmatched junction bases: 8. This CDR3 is CASSQDPDRVWDTQYF. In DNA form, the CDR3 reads TGCGCCAGCAGCCAAGACCCGGACAGGGTATGGGATACGCAGTATTTT.

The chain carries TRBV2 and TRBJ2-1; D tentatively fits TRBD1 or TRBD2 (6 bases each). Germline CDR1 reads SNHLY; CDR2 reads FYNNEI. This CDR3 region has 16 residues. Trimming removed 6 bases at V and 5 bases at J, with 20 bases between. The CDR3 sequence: CASSTGTRGLHNEQFF. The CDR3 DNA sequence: TGTGCCAGCAGCACCGGGACACGGGGGTTGCACAATGAGCAGTTCTTC.

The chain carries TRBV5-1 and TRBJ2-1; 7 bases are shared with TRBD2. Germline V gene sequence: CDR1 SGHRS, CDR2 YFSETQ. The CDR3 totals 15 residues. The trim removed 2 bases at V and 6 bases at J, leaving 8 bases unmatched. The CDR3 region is CASSLSGMELNEQFF. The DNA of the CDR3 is TGCGCCAGCAGCTTAAGCGGGATGGAGCTCAATGAGCAGTTCTTC.

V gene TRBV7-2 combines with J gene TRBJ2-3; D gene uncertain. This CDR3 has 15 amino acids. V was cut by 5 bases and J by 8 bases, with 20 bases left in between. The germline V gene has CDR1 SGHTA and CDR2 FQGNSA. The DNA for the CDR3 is TGTGCCAGCAGCACCACGGGTGCCCCGGGTGGTACGCAGTATTTT. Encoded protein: CASSTTGAPGGTQYF.

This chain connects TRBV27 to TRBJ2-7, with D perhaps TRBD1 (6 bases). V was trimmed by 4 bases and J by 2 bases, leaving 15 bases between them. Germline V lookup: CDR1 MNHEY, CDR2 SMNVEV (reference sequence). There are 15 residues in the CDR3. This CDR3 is CASSSTGSFAYEQYF. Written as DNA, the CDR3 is TGTGCCAGCAGTTCTACAGGGTCCTTCGCCTACGAGCAGTACTTC.

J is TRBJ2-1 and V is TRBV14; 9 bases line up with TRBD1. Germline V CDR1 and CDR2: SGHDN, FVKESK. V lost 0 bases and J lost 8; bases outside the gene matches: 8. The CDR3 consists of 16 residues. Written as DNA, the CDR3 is TGTGCCAGCAGCCAAGATCTAGGGACAGGGTCCTATGAGCAGTTCTTC. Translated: CASSQDLGTGSYEQFF.

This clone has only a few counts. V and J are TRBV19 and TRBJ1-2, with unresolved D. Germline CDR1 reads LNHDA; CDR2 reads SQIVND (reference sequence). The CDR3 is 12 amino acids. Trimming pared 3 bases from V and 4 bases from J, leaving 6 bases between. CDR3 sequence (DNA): TGTGCCAGTAGTATGCACAGCTATGGCTACACCTTC. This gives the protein CASSMHSYGYTF.

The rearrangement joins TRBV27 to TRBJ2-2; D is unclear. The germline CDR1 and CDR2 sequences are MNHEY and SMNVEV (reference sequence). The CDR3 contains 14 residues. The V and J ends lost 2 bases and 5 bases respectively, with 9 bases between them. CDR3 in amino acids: CASSLGGTTGELFF. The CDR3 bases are TGTGCCAGCAGTTTAGGCGGAACAACCGGGGAGCTGTTTTTT.

The CDR3 is CASSVVSGNEQYF. Written as DNA, the CDR3 is TGTGCCAGCAGCGTAGTATCAGGGAACGAGCAGTACTTC. The rearrangement links TRBV9 to TRBJ2-7; D might be TRBD1 (5 bases). The CDR3 covers 13 residues. Trimming left V 0 bases short and J 5 bases short, with 9 bases between. Per the germline V gene, CDR1 is SGDLS and CDR2 is YYNGEE.

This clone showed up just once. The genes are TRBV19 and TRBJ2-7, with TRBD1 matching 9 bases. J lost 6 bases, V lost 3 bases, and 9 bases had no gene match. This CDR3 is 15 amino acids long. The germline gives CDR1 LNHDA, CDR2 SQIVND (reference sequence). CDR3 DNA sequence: TGTGCCAGTAGTATCGGGACAGGGCGAAGGGGCGAGCAGTACTTC. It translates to CASSIGTGRRGEQYF.

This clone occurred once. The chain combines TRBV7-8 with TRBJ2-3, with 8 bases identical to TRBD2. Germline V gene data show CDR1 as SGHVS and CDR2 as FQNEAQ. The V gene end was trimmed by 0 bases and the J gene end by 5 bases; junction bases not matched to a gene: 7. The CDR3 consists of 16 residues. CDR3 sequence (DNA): TGTGCCAGCAGCTTAGCGTTGCGGGAGGTTGTAGATACGCAGTATTTT. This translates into CASSLALREVVDTQYF.

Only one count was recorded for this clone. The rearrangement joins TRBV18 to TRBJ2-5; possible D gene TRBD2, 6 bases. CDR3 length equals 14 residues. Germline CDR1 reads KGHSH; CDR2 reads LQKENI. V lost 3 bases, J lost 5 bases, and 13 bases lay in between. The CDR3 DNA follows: TGTGCCAGCTCACCCGCGGGGTTCCAGGAGACCCAGTACTTC. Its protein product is CASSPAGFQETQYF.

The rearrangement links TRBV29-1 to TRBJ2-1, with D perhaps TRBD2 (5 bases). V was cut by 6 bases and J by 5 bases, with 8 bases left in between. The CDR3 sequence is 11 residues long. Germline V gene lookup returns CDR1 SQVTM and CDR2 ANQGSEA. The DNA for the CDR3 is TGCAGCGTAGGAGGAAACAATGAGCAGTTCTTC. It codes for CSVGGNNEQFF.

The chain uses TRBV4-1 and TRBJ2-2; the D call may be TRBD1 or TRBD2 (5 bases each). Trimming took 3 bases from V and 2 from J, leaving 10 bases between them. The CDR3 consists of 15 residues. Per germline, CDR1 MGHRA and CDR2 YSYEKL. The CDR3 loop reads CASSQGVTNTGELFF. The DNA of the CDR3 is TGCGCCAGCAGCCAGGGGGTTACTAACACCGGGGAGCTGTTTTTT.

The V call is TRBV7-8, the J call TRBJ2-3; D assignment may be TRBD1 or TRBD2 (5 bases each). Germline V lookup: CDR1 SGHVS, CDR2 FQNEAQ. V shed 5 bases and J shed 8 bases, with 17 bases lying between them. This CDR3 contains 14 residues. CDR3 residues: CASSKDGTGSTQYF. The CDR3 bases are TGTGCCAGCAGCAAAGACGGGACGGGGAGTACGCAGTATTTT.

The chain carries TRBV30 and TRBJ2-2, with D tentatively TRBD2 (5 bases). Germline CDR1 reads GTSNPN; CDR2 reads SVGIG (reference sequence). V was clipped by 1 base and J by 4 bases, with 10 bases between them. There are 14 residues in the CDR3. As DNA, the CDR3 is TGTGCCTGGAGTGCGGGATTAGGCACCGGGGAGCTGTTTTTT. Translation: CAWSAGLGTGELFF.

CDR3 residues: CASRPGLAVFSGANVLTF. CDR3 DNA: TGTGCCAGCAGACCGGGACTAGCGGTTTTCTCTGGGGCCAACGTCCTGACTTTC. The chain employs TRBV5-4 and TRBJ2-6; 11 bases fit TRBD2. Germline V gene sequence: CDR1 SGHNT, CDR2 YYREEE (reference sequence). After removal of 5 bases from V and 0 bases from J, the junction contained 7 bases not matched to a gene. The CDR3 is made up of 18 amino acids.